Following are 13 T cell receptor beta chains from one sample sequenced in a study of cytomegalovirus exposure and HLA in healthy donors. PCR used 60 Vbeta primers and 13 Jbeta primers. Only in-frame clones appear in the TCRdb table, and some are missing; sequencing was by immunoSEQ multiplex PCR. The repertoire consists of approximately 140,000 clones, with 83% occurring once and the leading ten covering around 1.2%. Sequencing used PBMCs. The origin of the receptors is a girl aged 2 to 10 in good health and CMV-seronegative.

Turning to this clone: At one boundary the junction diverges from the germline segment, which might be a read error. CDR3 loop: CASSHYRNEPTFF. DNA for the CDR3: TGTGCCAGCAGTCACTACCGAAACGAACCTACTTTCTTC. This chain joins TRBV6-6 and TRBJ2-7; D gene ambiguous. Germline V lookup: CDR1 MNHNY, CDR2 SVGAGI (reference sequence). The CDR3 is made up of 13 amino acids.

This clone was recorded only once. The V and J genes are TRBV19 and TRBJ2-3, with TRBD2 as a possible D gene (6 bases). CDR3 length: 14 residues. Germline assignment: CDR1 LNHDA and CDR2 SQIVND (reference sequence). V gave up 5 bases and J gave up 2 bases, with 11 bases separating them. DNA of the CDR3: TGTGCCAGTAGTGTTAGCGGCTTCACAGATACGCAGTATTTT. It is translated as CASSVSGFTDTQYF.

The rearrangement uses TRBV28 and TRBJ2-7; no clear D gene. The germline V gene encodes CDR1 MDHEN and CDR2 SYDVKM. The CDR3 consists of 14 residues. The germline V and J ends were trimmed by 3 bases and 2 bases, with 11 bases remaining between them. CDR3: CASSFGTRPYEQYF. As DNA, the CDR3 is TGTGCCAGCAGTTTCGGTACGCGTCCCTACGAGCAGTACTTC.

The rearrangement uses TRBV30 and TRBJ2-3; 13 nucleotides match TRBD2. The germline CDR1 and CDR2 sequences are GTSNPN and SVGIG (reference sequence). Trimming at V came to 0 bases and at J to 6 bases, leaving 6 bases not matched to a gene. The CDR3 extends over 16 amino acids. The CDR3 loop reads CAWSVRTSGSLDTQYF. CDR3 in DNA: TGTGCCTGGAGTGTAAGGACTAGCGGGAGTTTGGATACGCAGTATTTT.

This rearrangement joins TRBV14 to TRBJ2-3, with 8 nucleotides matching TRBD2. V lost 4 bases to trimming and J lost 2 bases; unmatched junction nucleotides: 8. Germline V lookup: CDR1 SGHDN, CDR2 FVKESK. This CDR3 contains 16 residues. CDR3 sequence (DNA): TGTGCCAGCAGCCTACTCACTAGCGGTTACACAGATACGCAGTATTTT. This gives the protein CASSLLTSGYTDTQYF.

This rearrangement joins TRBV18 to TRBJ2-7; maybe TRBD1 (8 bases). Looked up from germline, CDR1 is KGHSH and CDR2 is LQKENI. The CDR3 extends over 15 amino acids. The V gene lost 6 bases and the J gene lost 1 base, with 16 bases spanning the gap. This chain's CDR3 is CASSTQGGRSYEQYF. CDR3 nucleotide sequence: TGTGCCAGCTCGACACAGGGGGGGAGGTCCTACGAGCAGTACTTC.

This chain connects TRBV29-1 to TRBJ2-7; 7 bases are a match to TRBD1. Germline V gene lookup returns CDR1 SQVTM and CDR2 ANQGSEA. The CDR3 contains 12 residues. The ends lost 6 bases at V and 1 base at J; junction bases unmatched: 3. CDR3 residues: CSVETGSYEQYF. The CDR3 nucleotides read TGCAGCGTAGAGACAGGGTCCTACGAGCAGTACTTC.

The chain joins TRBV7-6 to TRBJ1-5; 9 bases map to TRBD1. There are 14 residues in the CDR3. The V gene end was trimmed by 2 bases and the J gene end by 5 bases; junction bases not matched to a gene: 1. Looked up from germline, CDR1 is SGHVS and CDR2 is FNYEAQ. CDR3 sequence: CASSLRQGDQPQHF. CDR3 DNA: TGTGCCAGCAGCTTAAGACAGGGGGATCAGCCCCAGCATTTT.

The V call is TRBV4-2, the J call TRBJ1-2; D possibly corresponds to TRBD1 (5 bases). Trimming removed 0 bases from V and 8 bases from J, with 13 bases in between. Germline CDR1 and CDR2: LGHNA and YNFKEQ. CDR3 size: 14 residues. The CDR3, as DNA: TGTGCCAGCAGCCAAGATTTGGAGGGGCTAGGCTACACCTTC. Translation: CASSQDLEGLGYTF.

The genes are TRBV7-9 and TRBJ2-4, with D perhaps matching TRBD2 (6 bases). The CDR3 is 13 residues long. Trimming left V 6 bases short and J 9 bases short, with 15 bases between. CDR1 and CDR2 from the germline V gene are SEHNR and FQNEAQ (reference sequence). The CDR3 protein is CASSSREVGIQYF. DNA for the CDR3: TGTGCCAGCAGTTCGCGGGAAGTTGGCATTCAGTACTTC.

The chain employs TRBV4-2 and TRBJ2-7, with TRBD1 matching over 9 bases. This CDR3 has 20 residues. V dropped 1 base and J dropped 3; count of bases not matched to a gene: 19. Germline V lookup: CDR1 LGHNA, CDR2 YNFKEQ. CDR3 bases: TGTGCCAGCAGCCAAGCTATGCGGGGCGTAGTGGGGACAGGGCACTACGAGCAGTACTTC. Translated: CASSQAMRGVVGTGHYEQYF.

The rearrangement links TRBV29-1 to TRBJ2-1; 7 bases align to TRBD1. CDR3 size: 14 residues. J lost 3 bases, V lost 7 bases, and 9 bases had no gene match. Germline V gene lookup returns CDR1 SQVTM and CDR2 ANQGSEA. DNA of the CDR3: TGCAGCGCCCTAGAGGGGGCTCTCTACAATGAGCAGTTCTTC. This sequence encodes CSALEGALYNEQFF.

The chain joins TRBV5-1 to TRBJ1-6, with D possibly TRBD1 on 6 matching bases. The germline CDR1 and CDR2 sequences are SGHRS and YFSETQ. The CDR3 is 15 residues long. V was shortened by 1 base and J by 7 bases, with 12 bases between the two germline ends. The DNA of the CDR3 is TGCGCCAGCAGCTTGCTGTCTGGGGGCAATTCACCCCTCCACTTT. Its translation is CASSLLSGGNSPLHF.